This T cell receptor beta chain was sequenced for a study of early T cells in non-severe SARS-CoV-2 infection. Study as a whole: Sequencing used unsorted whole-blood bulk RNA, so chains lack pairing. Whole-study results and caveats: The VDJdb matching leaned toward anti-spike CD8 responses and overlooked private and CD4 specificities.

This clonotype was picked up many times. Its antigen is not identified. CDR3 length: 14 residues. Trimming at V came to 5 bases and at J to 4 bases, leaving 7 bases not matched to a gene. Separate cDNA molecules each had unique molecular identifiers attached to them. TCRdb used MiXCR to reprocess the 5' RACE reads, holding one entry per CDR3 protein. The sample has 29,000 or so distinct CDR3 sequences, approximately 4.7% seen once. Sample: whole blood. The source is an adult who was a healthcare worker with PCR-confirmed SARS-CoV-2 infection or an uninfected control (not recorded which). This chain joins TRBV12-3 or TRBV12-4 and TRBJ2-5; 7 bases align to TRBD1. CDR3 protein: CASSPSTGIETQYF. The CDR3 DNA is TGTGCCAGCAGTCCCTCGACAGGGATAGAGACCCAGTACTTC.